The 24 T cell receptor beta chains below all came from one sample that was sequenced in a study of blood T cell repertoires in COVID-19. Sequencing was performed with immunoSEQ multiplex PCR; in TCRdb, only in-frame clones are kept and a portion is missing. Of about 190,000 clones in the sample, roughly 84% were seen once. Sequenced sample: PBMCs or T cells enriched from blood (not recorded which). These receptors all stem from a young woman who had recovered from COVID-19.

With respect to this clone: The same CDR3 also results from other DNA sequences found in this sample. This chain joins TRBV27 and TRBJ2-3, with D hard to call. Germline CDR1 reads MNHEY; CDR2 reads SMNVEV (reference sequence). This CDR3 is 13 amino acids long. V lost 3 bases and J 0 bases, leaving 4 bases between the germline ends. CDR3 nucleotide sequence: TGTGCCAGCAGTTTGACTAGCACAGATACGCAGTATTTT. It encodes CASSLTSTDTQYF.

The chain uses TRBV5-4 and TRBJ1-4; maybe TRBD1 (5 bases). Germline V lookup: CDR1 SGHNT, CDR2 YYREEE (reference sequence). This CDR3 is 13 amino acids long. Trimming shortened V by 3 bases and J by 10 bases, and 13 bases separated the two germline ends. CDR3 DNA sequence: TGTGCCAGCAGCTCCACAGGATCCGGAAAACTGTTTTTT. It is translated as CASSSTGSGKLFF. Variable domain in full (rest from reference TRBV5-4 and TRBJ1-4): ETGVTQSPTHLIKTRGQQVTLRCSSQSGHNTVSWYQQALGQGPQFIFQYYREEENGRGNFPPRFSGLQFPNYSSELNVNALELDDSALYLCASSSTGSGKLFFGSGTQLSVL.

V is TRBV19 and J is TRBJ1-5, with unresolved D. Trimming cost V 10 bases and J 9 bases, with 19 bases left between them. The CDR3 is made up of 13 amino acids. From germline, CDR1 is LNHDA and CDR2 SQIVND (reference sequence). CDR3 DNA sequence: TGTGCCACCATAGGAGGGCAGTTAGGGCCCCAGCATTTT. Its translation: CATIGGQLGPQHF.

This clone was counted only a few times. The chain is built from TRBV23-1 and TRBJ1-2, with 8 bases aligning to TRBD1. TRBV23-1 is identified as an open reading frame with a role that is uncertain. The CDR3 has 18 amino acids. V lost 2 bases, J lost 1 base, and 12 bases stayed unmatched. CDR3 protein: CASSQPAKRQGNNYGYTF. As DNA, the CDR3 is TGCGCCAGCAGTCAACCGGCCAAAAGACAGGGGAATAACTATGGCTACACCTTC.

This sequence joins TRBV7-9 and TRBJ1-2; possible D gene TRBD1, 6 bases. Trimming left V 1 base short and J 2 bases short, with 8 bases between. The CDR3 runs 14 residues. Germline assignment: CDR1 SEHNR and CDR2 FQNEAQ (reference sequence). Written as DNA, the CDR3 is TGTGCCAGCAGCTTAGACAGGGTAAACTATGGCTACACCTTC. This translates into CASSLDRVNYGYTF.

This sequence joins TRBV6-5 and TRBJ2-1, with a tentative D call TRBD1 (5 bases). Looked up from germline, CDR1 is MNHEY and CDR2 is SVGAGI. Trimming cost V 6 bases and J 4 bases, with 16 bases left between them. The CDR3 loop spans 15 amino acids. CDR3 DNA sequence: TGTGCCAGCAGATCAGGGCGGCGGATTTACAATGAGCAGTTCTTC. The encoded protein is CASRSGRRIYNEQFF.

The gene calls are TRBV15 and TRBJ2-7; TRBD1 aligns across 7 bases. Germline V gene sequence: CDR1 LNHNV, CDR2 YYDKDF (reference sequence). CDR3 length: 14 residues. The J segment lost 2 bases and the V segment lost 7 bases, leaving 8 bases of the junction unmatched. CDR3 sequence: CATNPTGTPYEQYF. In nucleotides, the CDR3 is TGTGCCACCAACCCGACAGGGACCCCCTACGAGCAGTACTTC.

The chain links TRBV11-2 to TRBJ2-1, with TRBD2 matching over 9 bases. The CDR3 runs to 16 residues. Germline CDR1 SGHAT, CDR2 FQNNGV. The junction had 5 bases not matched to a gene; V was cut back by 1 base and J by 4 bases. Written as DNA, the CDR3 is TGTGCCAGCAGCTTAGTGGCTAGCGGGATATACAATGAGCAGTTCTTC. It translates to CASSLVASGIYNEQFF.

This chain joins TRBV18 and TRBJ2-5; 9 bases are a match to TRBD2. Germline lookup yields CDR1 KGHSH and CDR2 LQKENI. J was trimmed by 0 bases and V by 7 bases; bases with no gene match: 6. The CDR3 spans 15 residues. The CDR3 here is CASCPSGAYQETQYF. CDR3 in DNA: TGTGCCAGCTGTCCTAGCGGGGCGTACCAAGAGACCCAGTACTTC. The variable domain in full, with the rest retrieved from reference TRBV18 and TRBJ2-5, is NAGVMQNPRHLVRRRGQEARLRCSPMKGHSHVYWYRQLPEEGLKFMVYLQKENIIDESGMPKERFSAEFPKEGPSILRIQQVVRGDSAAYFCASCPSGAYQETQYFGPGTRLLVL.

The count of this clone is one. The V gene is TRBV27, the J gene TRBJ1-4; D perhaps matches TRBD1 (5 bases). V gave up 4 bases and J gave up 5 bases, with 8 bases separating them. CDR1 is MNHEY, CDR2 SMNVEV, per germline (reference sequence). There are 13 residues in the CDR3. CDR3 sequence: CASSYRGNEKLFF. The CDR3 nucleotides read TGTGCCAGCAGTTACCGGGGGAATGAAAAACTGTTTTTT.

The genes are TRBV6-5 and TRBJ2-1; maybe TRBD1 (6 bases). Trimming removed 6 bases at V and 7 bases at J, with 10 bases between. The CDR3 loop spans 12 amino acids. Germline CDR1 is MNHEY and CDR2 is SVGAGI. The CDR3 reads CASRPTGNEQFF. CDR3 DNA sequence: TGTGCCAGCAGACCGACAGGTAATGAGCAGTTCTTC.

The chain uses TRBV5-6 and TRBJ2-3, with 9 bases aligning to TRBD2. J lost 3 bases, V lost 0 bases, and 11 bases had no gene match. The germline gives CDR1 SGHDT, CDR2 YYEEEE. The CDR3 loop spans 18 amino acids. The DNA for the CDR3 is TGTGCCAGCAGCTTGGAGGGTAGCGGGAGCCCTGAGACAGATACGCAGTATTTT. It specifies CASSLEGSGSPETDTQYF. The full variable domain, completed using reference TRBV5-6 and TRBJ2-3, is DAGVTQSPTHLIKTRGQQVTLRCSPKSGHDTVSWYQQALGQGPQFIFQYYEEEERQRGNFPDRFSGHQFPNYSSELNVNALLLGDSALYLCASSLEGSGSPETDTQYFGPGTRLTVL.

This rearrangement joins TRBV27 to TRBJ2-1; possibly TRBD2 for D (6 bases). This CDR3 has 16 residues. With 2 bases removed from V and 3 bases from J, the gap between germline ends came to 14 bases. Germline loops: CDR1 MNHEY, CDR2 SMNVEV (reference sequence). The CDR3 bases are TGTGCCAGCAGTTTAGTAACGGCGGGAAACTACAATGAGCAGTTCTTC. Protein sequence: CASSLVTAGNYNEQFF.

The CDR3 loop is CASSEGPPPGGYEQYV. DNA for the CDR3: TGCGCCAGCAGTGAAGGGCCCCCCCCGGGGGGCTACGAGCAGTACGTC. The J gene is TRBJ2-7, the V gene TRBV10-2; 7 nucleotides match TRBD2. V lost 3 bases and J lost 3; bases outside the gene matches: 11. This CDR3 spans 16 amino acids. The V gene's germline CDR1 is WSHSY and CDR2 SAAADI.

The genes are TRBV5-1 and TRBJ2-1, with TRBD1 matching 7 bases. Germline V gene data show CDR1 as SGHRS and CDR2 as YFSETQ. This CDR3 is 14 amino acids long. V shed 0 bases, J shed 6 bases, and the junction held 3 bases outside the gene matches. The CDR3 region is CASSLEDRANEQFF. The CDR3 region has the DNA TGCGCCAGCAGCTTGGAAGACAGGGCCAATGAGCAGTTCTTC.

This chain links TRBV5-1 with TRBJ2-1; the D gene is possibly TRBD2 (7 bases). The CDR3 runs to 15 residues. V was cut by 6 bases and J by 0 bases, with 13 bases left in between. CDR1 is SGHRS and CDR2 is YFSETQ in the germline V gene. The CDR3 DNA is TGCGCCAGCATGCGGGGGCCGAGCTCCTACAATGAGCAGTTCTTC. It codes for CASMRGPSSYNEQFF.

The rearrangement joins TRBV11-2 to TRBJ2-1; TRBD2 matches at 8 bases. The V gene end was trimmed by 5 bases and the J gene end by 7 bases; junction bases not matched to a gene: 10. Per germline, CDR1 SGHAT and CDR2 FQNNGV. The CDR3 totals 15 residues. The CDR3 protein is CASSPVRSGANEQFF. The CDR3 DNA reads as TGTGCCAGCAGCCCAGTCCGTAGCGGGGCTAATGAGCAGTTCTTC.

The chain recombines TRBV7-9 with TRBJ1-2, with TRBD1 matching 8 bases. CDR1 is SEHNR, CDR2 FQNEAQ, per germline (reference sequence). The junction had 3 bases not matched to a gene; V was cut back by 5 bases and J by 4 bases. The length of the CDR3 is 13 residues. CDR3 sequence reads: CASSLTGGYGYTF. CDR3 nucleotides: TGTGCCAGCAGCCTTACAGGGGGCTATGGCTACACCTTC.

This clone is a singleton in its sample. V gene TRBV2 combines with J gene TRBJ2-3; the match to TRBD1 covers 12 bases. The V and J ends lost 3 bases and 7 bases, in that order; junction bases with no gene match: 5. Germline V CDR1 and CDR2: SNHLY, FYNNEI. The CDR3 length is 15 residues. This CDR3 is CASSEGQGARNTQYF. The CDR3 nucleotides are TGTGCCAGCAGTGAGGGACAGGGGGCACGAAATACGCAGTATTTT.

This clone was recorded once. The chain couples TRBV30 to TRBJ1-5; D uncertain. Per the germline V gene, CDR1 is GTSNPN and CDR2 is SVGIG (reference sequence). Deletions cut 0 bases from V and 0 bases from J, with 6 bases between. CDR3 size: 14 residues. CDR3 amino acids: CAWSVLNSNQPQHF. In nucleotides, the CDR3 is TGTGCCTGGAGTGTACTGAATAGCAATCAGCCCCAGCATTTT.

The chain is built from TRBV6-5 and TRBJ2-5; TRBD2 agrees at 10 bases. The J segment lost 5 bases and the V segment lost 3 bases, leaving 3 bases of the junction unmatched. This CDR3 contains 14 residues. Germline CDR1 MNHEY, CDR2 SVGAGI. The CDR3 region is CASSYLAGVETQYF. CDR3 nucleotide sequence: TGTGCCAGCAGTTATCTAGCGGGAGTGGAGACCCAGTACTTC.

The chain is built from TRBV28 and TRBJ1-2; no clear D. Trimming removed 7 bases from V and 4 bases from J, with 10 bases in between. CDR1 MDHEN and CDR2 SYDVKM come from the germline V gene. The CDR3 totals 12 residues. In DNA form, the CDR3 reads TGTGCCAGCACCGACTTTCTCTATGGCTACACCTTC. This codes for CASTDFLYGYTF.

The chain combines TRBV7-3 with TRBJ1-1, with D perhaps TRBD1 (6 bases). CDR3 length: 14 amino acids. Germline V gene sequence: CDR1 SGHTA, CDR2 FQGTGA. Trimming cost V 5 bases and J 3 bases, with 13 bases left between them. The CDR3 DNA is TGTGCCAGCAGCAGAGACAGGTGGGACACTGAAGCTTTCTTT. Its protein product is CASSRDRWDTEAFF.

The chain uses TRBV10-2 and TRBJ2-1, with a possible D match to TRBD2 (5 bases). The CDR3 loop spans 13 amino acids. Looked up from germline, CDR1 is WSHSY and CDR2 is SAAADI. V lost 0 bases to trimming and J lost 5 bases, with 5 bases between them. The CDR3 region has the DNA TGCGCCAGCAGTGAGTCGAGGGACAATGAGCAGTTCTTC. Residues: CASSESRDNEQFF.